The clone carrying this T cell receptor (beta chain) appeared a few times. The antigen is not known. These data belong to a study of shared clonotypes between healthy human individuals. The protocol was immunoSEQ multiplex PCR, while the TCRdb copy is restricted to in-frame clones and leaves out a portion. The repertoire consists of 2.3 million or so clones, with over 90% occurring once and the leading ten covering 0.35% to 0.5%. The study's findings and limits: Limitation of the genetic and exposure-history diversity represented came from the few donors. Clonotype sharing among donors was expected to depend on sequencing depth. Some clonotypes were shared by all four sorted-subset donors, while others were not shared. The non-shared ones had lower generation probabilities than the shared ones. Sharing across a few donors was seen in around 5% of naive CD4 clonotypes.

This CDR3 has 12 residues. CDR1 and CDR2 (germline): MGHRA, YSYEKL. The V end was cut by 1 base, the J end by 8 bases, with 8 bases between. This rearrangement joins TRBV4-1 to TRBJ1-1, with D tentatively TRBD1 (6 bases). This sequence was found in a man aged 18 to 30 in good health. Some clones in this sample may be carry-over from other donors' samples. Sequenced sample: naive CD4+ T cells from PBMCs. Stated subset: CD45RA+ positively selected. Here the CDR3 DNA reads TGCGCCAGCAGCCAAGCCGGGACAGAAGCTTTCTTT. This gives the protein CASSQAGTEAFF.